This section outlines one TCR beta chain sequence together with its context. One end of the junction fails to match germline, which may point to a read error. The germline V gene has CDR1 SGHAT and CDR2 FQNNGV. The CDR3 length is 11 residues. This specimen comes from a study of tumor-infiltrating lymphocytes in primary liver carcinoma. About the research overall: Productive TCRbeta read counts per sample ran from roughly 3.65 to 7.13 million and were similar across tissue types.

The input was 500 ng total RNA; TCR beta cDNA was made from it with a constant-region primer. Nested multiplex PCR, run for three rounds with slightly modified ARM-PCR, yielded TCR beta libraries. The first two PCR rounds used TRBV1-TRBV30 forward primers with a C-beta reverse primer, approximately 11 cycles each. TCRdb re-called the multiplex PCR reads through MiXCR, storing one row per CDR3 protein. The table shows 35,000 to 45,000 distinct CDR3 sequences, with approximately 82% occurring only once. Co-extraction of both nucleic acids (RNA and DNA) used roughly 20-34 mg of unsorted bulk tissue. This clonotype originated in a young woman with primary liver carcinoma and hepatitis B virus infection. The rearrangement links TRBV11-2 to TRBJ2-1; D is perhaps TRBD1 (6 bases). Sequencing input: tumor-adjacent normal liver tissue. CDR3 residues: CASSSEQGLLF. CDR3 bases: TGTGCCAGCAGCTCAGAACAGGGTCTTCTCTTC. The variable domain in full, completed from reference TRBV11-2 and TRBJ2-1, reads EAGVAQSPRYKIIEKRQSVAFWCNPISGHATLYWYQQILGQGPKLLIQFQNNGVVDDSQLPKDRFSAERLKGVDSTLKIQPAKLEDSAVYLCASSSEQGLLFGPGTRLTVL.